This passage covers 9 T cell receptor beta chains from one sample sequenced in a study of identical twins. In TCRdb, the 5' RACE reads were re-called with MiXCR into one record per CDR3 protein. The sample records about 700,000 distinct CDR3 sequences, approximately 6% being singletons. Material for sequencing was naive T cells sorted from blood. These receptors were collected from a man aged 18 to 29 in good health.

Only a few counts were recorded for this clonotype. J is TRBJ1-2 and V is TRBV20-1; TRBD1 aligns across 8 bases. Germline assignment: CDR1 DFQATT and CDR2 SNEGSKA (reference sequence). This CDR3 region has 12 residues. Unmatched junction bases numbered 13, after V lost 6 bases and J lost 13 bases. CDR3 amino acids: CSAQTQGASFTF. Here the CDR3 DNA reads TGCAGTGCGCAAACCCAGGGGGCTTCCTTCACCTTC.

There are a few counts of this clonotype. The V call is TRBV7-2, the J call TRBJ2-1; D is unclear. The CDR3 length is 14 residues. V shed 6 bases and J shed 8 bases, with 17 bases lying between them. Germline V gene sequence: CDR1 SGHTA, CDR2 FQGNSA. The CDR3, as DNA: TGTGCCAGCAGTTGGACGGACGGCCGGGATGAGCAGTTCTTC. Translation: CASSWTDGRDEQFF. The full variable domain, its missing parts supplied by reference TRBV7-2 and TRBJ2-1, is GAGVSQSPSNKVTEKGKDVELRCDPISGHTALYWYRQSLGQGLEFLIYFQGNSAPDKSGLPSDRFSAERTGGSVSTLTIQRTQQEDSAVYLCASSWTDGRDEQFFGPGTRLTVL.

This clonotype was counted at least ten times. J is TRBJ2-7 and V is TRBV28; D gene unclear. The CDR3 length is 13 residues. V was trimmed by 6 bases and J by 1 base, leaving 10 bases between them. Germline lookup yields CDR1 MDHEN and CDR2 SYDVKM. The CDR3 DNA reads TGTGCCAGCAGGGGCTGGGAATCCTACGAGCAGTACTTC. It encodes CASRGWESYEQYF.

This clonotype was seen many times. V gene TRBV15 combines with J gene TRBJ2-5; TRBD2 agrees at 8 bases. The germline V gene encodes CDR1 LNHNV and CDR2 YYDKDF (reference sequence). V dropped 5 bases and J dropped 3; count of bases not matched to a gene: 5. CDR3 length: 14 amino acids. CDR3 region: CATSSQRGKETQYF. DNA of the CDR3: TGTGCCACCAGCTCCCAGCGGGGGAAAGAGACCCAGTACTTC. The full variable domain, rest sourced from reference TRBV15 and TRBJ2-5, is DAMVIQNPRYQVTQFGKPVTLSCSQTLNHNVMYWYQQKSSQAPKLLFHYYDKDFNNEADTPDNFQSRRPNTSFCFLDIRSPGLGDTAMYLCATSSQRGKETQYFGPGTRLLVL.

V is TRBV5-1 and J is TRBJ2-7; 7 bases fit TRBD1. The CDR3 has 13 amino acids. Germline V gene sequence: CDR1 SGHRS, CDR2 YFSETQ. With V trimmed by 3 bases and J by 3 bases, 3 bases remained unmatched. DNA of the CDR3: TGCGCCAGCAGCTATCCAGGGGGCTACGAGCAGTACTTC. It translates to CASSYPGGYEQYF.

The sample holds many counts of this clonotype. This chain links TRBV20-1 with TRBJ2-1, with 7 bases aligning to TRBD2. Germline assignment: CDR1 DFQATT and CDR2 SNEGSKA (reference sequence). The CDR3 sequence is 12 residues long. V lost 7 bases, J lost 2 bases, and 2 bases stayed unmatched. The CDR3 protein is CSVGGTYNEQFF. CDR3 sequence (DNA): TGCAGTGTGGGGGGGACCTACAATGAGCAGTTCTTC.

In its sample, this clonotype was seen many times. The rearrangement joins TRBV20-1 to TRBJ1-2; 7 bases line up with TRBD1. Trimming cost V 4 bases and J 5 bases; bases outside gene matches: 7. The CDR3 covers 13 residues. Germline V gene sequence: CDR1 DFQATT, CDR2 SNEGSKA (reference sequence). The CDR3 here is CSATRDSRYGYTF. The CDR3 DNA sequence: TGCAGTGCTACCCGGGACAGTCGATATGGCTACACCTTC.

This clonotype showed up just a few times. The gene calls are TRBV20-1 and TRBJ1-1, with a tentative D call TRBD1 (5 bases). With 0 bases removed from V and 6 bases from J, the gap between germline ends came to 17 bases. Germline V CDR1 and CDR2: DFQATT, SNEGSKA (reference sequence). The CDR3 extends over 15 amino acids. The CDR3 is CSARDLSGVGAEAFF. CDR3 bases: TGCAGTGCTAGAGATCTGTCGGGGGTTGGCGCTGAAGCTTTCTTT.

This clonotype was seen only a few times. The chain has TRBV20-1 and TRBJ1-5, with TRBD1 as a possible D gene (5 bases). Germline V gives CDR1 DFQATT, CDR2 SNEGSKA (reference sequence). Trimming pared 6 bases from V and 4 bases from J, leaving 16 bases between. The CDR3 runs to 14 residues. The CDR3 nucleotides are TGCAGTGCGATCCCAGGGTATGGGAATCAGCCCCAGCATTTT. Protein sequence: CSAIPGYGNQPQHF.